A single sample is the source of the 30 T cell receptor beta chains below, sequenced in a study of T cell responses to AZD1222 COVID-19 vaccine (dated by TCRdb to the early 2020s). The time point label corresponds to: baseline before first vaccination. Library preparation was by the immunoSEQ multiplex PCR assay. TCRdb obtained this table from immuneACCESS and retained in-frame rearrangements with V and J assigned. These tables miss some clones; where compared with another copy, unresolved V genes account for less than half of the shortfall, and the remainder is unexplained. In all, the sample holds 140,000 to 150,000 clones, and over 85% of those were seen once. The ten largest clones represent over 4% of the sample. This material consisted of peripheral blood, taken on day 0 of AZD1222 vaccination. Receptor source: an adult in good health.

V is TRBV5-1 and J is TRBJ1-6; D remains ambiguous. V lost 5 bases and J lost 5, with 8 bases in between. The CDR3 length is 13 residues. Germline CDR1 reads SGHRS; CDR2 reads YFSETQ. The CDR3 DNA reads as TGCGCCAGCAGAACGGGAGATAATTCACCCCTCCACTTT. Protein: CASRTGDNSPLHF.

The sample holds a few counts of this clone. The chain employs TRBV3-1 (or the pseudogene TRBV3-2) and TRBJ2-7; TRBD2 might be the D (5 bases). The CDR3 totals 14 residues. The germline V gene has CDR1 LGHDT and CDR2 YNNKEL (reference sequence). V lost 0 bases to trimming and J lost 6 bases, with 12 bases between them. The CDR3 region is CASSQDTEVPEQYF. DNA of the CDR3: TGTGCCAGCAGCCAAGATACGGAGGTTCCCGAGCAGTACTTC.

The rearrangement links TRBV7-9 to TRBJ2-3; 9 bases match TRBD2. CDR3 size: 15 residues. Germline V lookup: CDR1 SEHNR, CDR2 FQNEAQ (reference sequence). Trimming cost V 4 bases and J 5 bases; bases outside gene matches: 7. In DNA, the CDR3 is TGTGCCAGCAGCTCTCCTAGCGGGGAGGGAGATACGCAGTATTTT. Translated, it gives CASSSPSGEGDTQYF.

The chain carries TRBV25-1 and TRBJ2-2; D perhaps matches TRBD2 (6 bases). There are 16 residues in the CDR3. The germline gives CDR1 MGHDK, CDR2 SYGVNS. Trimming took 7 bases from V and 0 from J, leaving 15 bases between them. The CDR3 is CASTEEEGANTGELFF. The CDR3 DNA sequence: TGTGCCAGCACCGAGGAGGAGGGTGCGAACACCGGGGAGCTGTTTTTT.

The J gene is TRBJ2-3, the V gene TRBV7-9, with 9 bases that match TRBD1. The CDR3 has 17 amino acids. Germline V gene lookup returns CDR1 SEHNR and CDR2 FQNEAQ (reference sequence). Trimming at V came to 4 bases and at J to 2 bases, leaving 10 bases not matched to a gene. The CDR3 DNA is TGTGCCAGCAGCTCGCCGCGGACAGGGGAATTCACAGATACGCAGTATTTT. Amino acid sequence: CASSSPRTGEFTDTQYF.

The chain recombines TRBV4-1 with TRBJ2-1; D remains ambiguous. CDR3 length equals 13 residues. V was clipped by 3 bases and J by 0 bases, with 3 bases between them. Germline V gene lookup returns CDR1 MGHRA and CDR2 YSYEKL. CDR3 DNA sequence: TGCGCCAGCAGCCACAGCTCCTACAATGAGCAGTTCTTC. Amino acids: CASSHSSYNEQFF.

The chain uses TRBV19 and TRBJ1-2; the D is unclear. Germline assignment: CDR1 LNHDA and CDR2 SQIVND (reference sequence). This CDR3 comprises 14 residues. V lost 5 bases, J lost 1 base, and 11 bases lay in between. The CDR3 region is CASSLTTVNYGYTF. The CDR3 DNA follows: TGTGCCAGTAGTTTGACGACGGTTAACTATGGCTACACCTTC.

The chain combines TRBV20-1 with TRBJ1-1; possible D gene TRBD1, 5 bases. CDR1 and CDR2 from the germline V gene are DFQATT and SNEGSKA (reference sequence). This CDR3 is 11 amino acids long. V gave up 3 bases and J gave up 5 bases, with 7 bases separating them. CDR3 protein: CSASWGTEAFF. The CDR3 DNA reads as TGCAGTGCTAGTTGGGGGACTGAAGCTTTCTTT.

The CDR3 loop is CASSLVPREVYEQFF. As DNA, the CDR3 is TGTGCCAGCAGCTTAGTACCCCGGGAGGTCTATGAGCAGTTCTTC. The chain recombines TRBV11-2 with TRBJ2-1; 7 bases map to TRBD2. V was pared by 1 base and J by 8 bases, with 8 bases of the junction left unmatched. The CDR3 consists of 15 residues. Germline-derived CDR1 and CDR2 are SGHAT and FQNNGV.

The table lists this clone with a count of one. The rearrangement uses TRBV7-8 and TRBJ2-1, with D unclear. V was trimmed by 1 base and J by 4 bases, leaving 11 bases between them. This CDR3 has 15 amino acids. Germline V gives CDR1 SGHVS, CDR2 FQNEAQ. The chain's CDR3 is CASSLDRVGYNEQFF. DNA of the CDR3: TGTGCCAGCAGCTTAGATCGGGTGGGATACAATGAGCAGTTCTTC. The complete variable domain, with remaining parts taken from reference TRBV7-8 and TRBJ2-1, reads GAGVSQSPRYKVAKRGQDVALRCDPISGHVSLFWYQQALGQGPEFLTYFQNEAQLDKSGLPSDRFFAERPEGSVSTLKIQRTQQEDSAVYLCASSLDRVGYNEQFFGPGTRLTVL.

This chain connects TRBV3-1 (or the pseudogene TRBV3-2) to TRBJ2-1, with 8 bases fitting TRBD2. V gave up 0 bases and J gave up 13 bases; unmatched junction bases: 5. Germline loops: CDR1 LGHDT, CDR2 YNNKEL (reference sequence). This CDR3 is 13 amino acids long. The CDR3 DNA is TGTGCCAGCAGCCAAGATCGGGGGGGCTTCCAGTTCTTC. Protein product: CASSQDRGGFQFF.

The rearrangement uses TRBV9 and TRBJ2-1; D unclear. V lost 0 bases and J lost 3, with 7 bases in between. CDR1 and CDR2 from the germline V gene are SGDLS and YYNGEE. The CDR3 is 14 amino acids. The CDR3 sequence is CASSVDNNYNEQFF. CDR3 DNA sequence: TGTGCCAGCAGCGTAGATAACAACTACAATGAGCAGTTCTTC.

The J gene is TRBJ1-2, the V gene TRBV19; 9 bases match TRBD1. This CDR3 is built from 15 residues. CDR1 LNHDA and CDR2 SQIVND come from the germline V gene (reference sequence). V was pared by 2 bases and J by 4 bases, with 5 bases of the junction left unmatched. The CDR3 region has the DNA TGTGCCAGTAGTATAAGGACAGGGGACGCCTATGGCTACACCTTC. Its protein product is CASSIRTGDAYGYTF.

Here the CDR3 DNA reads TGCGCCAGCAGCTTGGAAACGGTCGACGAAAAACTGTTTTTT. Translation gives CASSLETVDEKLFF. The genes are TRBV5-1 and TRBJ1-4; D is unclear. Germline lookup yields CDR1 SGHRS and CDR2 YFSETQ. V was cut by 0 bases and J by 8 bases, with 11 bases left in between. The CDR3 covers 14 residues.

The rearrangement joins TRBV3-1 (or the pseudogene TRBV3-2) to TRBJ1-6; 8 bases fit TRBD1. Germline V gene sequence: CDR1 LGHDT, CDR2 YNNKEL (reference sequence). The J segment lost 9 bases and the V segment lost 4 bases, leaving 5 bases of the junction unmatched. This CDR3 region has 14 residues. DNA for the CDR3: TGTGCCAGCAGCCTCGGACAGGGTCGTTCACCCCTCCACTTT. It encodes CASSLGQGRSPLHF.

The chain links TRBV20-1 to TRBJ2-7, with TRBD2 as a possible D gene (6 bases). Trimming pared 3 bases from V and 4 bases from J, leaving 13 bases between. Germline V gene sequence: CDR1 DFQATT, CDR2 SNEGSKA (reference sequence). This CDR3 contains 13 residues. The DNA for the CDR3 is TGCAGTGCTAGTCCCGGACTAACATACGAGCAGTACTTC. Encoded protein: CSASPGLTYEQYF.

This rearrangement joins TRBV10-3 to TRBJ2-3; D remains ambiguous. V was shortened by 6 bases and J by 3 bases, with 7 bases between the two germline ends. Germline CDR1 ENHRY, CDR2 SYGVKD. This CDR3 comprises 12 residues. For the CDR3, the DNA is TGTGCCATCAGAGGCGTTACAGATACGCAGTATTTT. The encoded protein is CAIRGVTDTQYF.

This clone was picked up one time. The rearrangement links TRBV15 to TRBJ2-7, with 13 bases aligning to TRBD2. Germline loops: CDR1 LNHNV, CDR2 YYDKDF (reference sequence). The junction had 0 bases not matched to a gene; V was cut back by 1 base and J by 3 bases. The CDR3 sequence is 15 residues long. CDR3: CATSRGTSGSYEQYF. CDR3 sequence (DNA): TGTGCCACCAGCAGAGGGACTAGCGGGAGCTACGAGCAGTACTTC.

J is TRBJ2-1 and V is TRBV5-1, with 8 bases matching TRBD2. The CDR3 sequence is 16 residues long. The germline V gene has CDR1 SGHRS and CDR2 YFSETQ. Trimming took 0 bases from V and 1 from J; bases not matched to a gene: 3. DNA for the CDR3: TGCGCCAGCAGCTTGGAGGGACTAGTTTCCTACAATGAGCAGTTCTTC. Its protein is CASSLEGLVSYNEQFF.

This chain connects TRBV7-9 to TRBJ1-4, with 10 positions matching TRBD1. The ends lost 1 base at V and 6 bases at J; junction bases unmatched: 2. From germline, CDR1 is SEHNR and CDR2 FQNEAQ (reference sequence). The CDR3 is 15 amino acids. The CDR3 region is CASSLGGQGYEKLFF. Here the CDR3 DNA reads TGTGCCAGCAGCTTAGGGGGACAGGGGTATGAAAAACTGTTTTTT.

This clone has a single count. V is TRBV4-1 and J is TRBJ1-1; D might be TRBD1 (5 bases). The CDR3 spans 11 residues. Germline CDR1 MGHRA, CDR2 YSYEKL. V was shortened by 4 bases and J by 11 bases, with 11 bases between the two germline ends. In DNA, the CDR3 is TGCGCCAGCAGCCCGGGAAAGGGGGCTTTCTTT. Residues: CASSPGKGAFF.

The DNA of the CDR3 is TGTGCCTGGAGTGTACGGAAAGGGACACCATACAATGAGCAGTTCTTC. The encoded protein is CAWSVRKGTPYNEQFF. The chain carries TRBV30 and TRBJ2-1, with D maybe TRBD1 (6 bases). Germline V gene lookup returns CDR1 GTSNPN and CDR2 SVGIG (reference sequence). The CDR3 length is 16 residues. The ends were cut back, 0 bases at V and 4 bases at J, with 16 bases in the middle. The full variable domain, with the rest looked up from reference TRBV30 and TRBJ2-1, is SQTIHQWPATLVQPVGSPLSLECTVEGTSNPNLYWYRQAAGRGLQLLFYSVGIGQISSEVPQNLSASRPQDRQFILSSKKLLLSDSGFYLCAWSVRKGTPYNEQFFGPGTRLTVL.

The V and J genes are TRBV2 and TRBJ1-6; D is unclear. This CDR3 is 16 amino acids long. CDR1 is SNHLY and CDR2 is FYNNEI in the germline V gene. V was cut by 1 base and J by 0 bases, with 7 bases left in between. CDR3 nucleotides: TGTGCCAGCAGTGAAGTGCAGAGCTCCTATAATTCACCCCTCCACTTT. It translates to CASSEVQSSYNSPLHF.

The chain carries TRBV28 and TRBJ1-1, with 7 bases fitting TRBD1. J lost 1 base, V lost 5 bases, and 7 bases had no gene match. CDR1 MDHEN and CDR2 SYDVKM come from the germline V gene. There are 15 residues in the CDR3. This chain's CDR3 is CASSTLQGKNTEAFF. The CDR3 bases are TGTGCCAGCAGTACCCTACAGGGGAAGAACACTGAAGCTTTCTTT.

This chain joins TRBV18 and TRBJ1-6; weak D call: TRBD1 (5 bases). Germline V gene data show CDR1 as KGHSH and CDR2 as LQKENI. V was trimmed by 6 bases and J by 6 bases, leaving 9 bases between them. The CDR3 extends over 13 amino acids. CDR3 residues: CASSDTSNSPLHF. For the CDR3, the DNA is TGTGCCAGCTCGGACACGAGTAATTCACCCCTCCACTTT.

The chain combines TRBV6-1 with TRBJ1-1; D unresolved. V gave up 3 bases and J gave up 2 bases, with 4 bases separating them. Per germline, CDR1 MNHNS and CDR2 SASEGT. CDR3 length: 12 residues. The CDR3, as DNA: TGTGCCAGCAGTGACGCAAACACTGAAGCTTTCTTT. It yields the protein CASSDANTEAFF.

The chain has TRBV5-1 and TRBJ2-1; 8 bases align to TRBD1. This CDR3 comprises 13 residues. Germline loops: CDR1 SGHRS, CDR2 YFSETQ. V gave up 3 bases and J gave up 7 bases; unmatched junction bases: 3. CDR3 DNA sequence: TGCGCCAGCAGCTCGACAGGGGTGAATGAGCAGTTCTTC. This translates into CASSSTGVNEQFF.

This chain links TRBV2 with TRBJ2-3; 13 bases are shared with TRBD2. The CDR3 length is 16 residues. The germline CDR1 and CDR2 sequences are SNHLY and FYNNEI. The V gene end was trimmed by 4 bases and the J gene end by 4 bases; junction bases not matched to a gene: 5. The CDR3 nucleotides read TGTGCCAGCAGTGGACTAGCGGGAGGTGGGGCAGATACGCAGTATTTT. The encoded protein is CASSGLAGGGADTQYF.

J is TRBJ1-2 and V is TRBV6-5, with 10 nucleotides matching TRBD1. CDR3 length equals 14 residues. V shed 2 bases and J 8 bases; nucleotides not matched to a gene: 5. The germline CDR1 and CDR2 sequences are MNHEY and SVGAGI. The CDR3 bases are TGTGCCAGCAGTTACGGGACAGGGGTTCGCGGCTACACCTTC. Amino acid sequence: CASSYGTGVRGYTF.

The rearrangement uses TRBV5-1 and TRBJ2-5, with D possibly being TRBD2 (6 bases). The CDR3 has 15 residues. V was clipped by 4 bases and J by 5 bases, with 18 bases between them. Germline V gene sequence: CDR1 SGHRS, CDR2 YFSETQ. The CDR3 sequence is CASSPPFGSGETQYF. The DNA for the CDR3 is TGCGCCAGCAGCCCCCCTTTCGGGAGTGGGGAGACCCAGTACTTC.